The entry below describes one TCR beta chain. Its antigen is unknown. The germline V gene encodes CDR1 LNHDA and CDR2 SQIVND (reference sequence). Trimming at V came to 6 bases and at J to 5 bases, leaving 12 bases not matched to a gene. This CDR3 is 15 amino acids long. The data were taken from a study of T cell repertoires in cytomegalovirus infection. About the study: In public TCR beta signatures, there were indications of both CMV infection and matching HLA type.

TCRdb used MiXCR to reprocess the reads, holding one entry per CDR3 protein. The table lists around 710,000 distinct CDR3 sequences, 25% to 30% of them singletons. General observations from the study: CMV-specific TCR beta clonotypes restricted by HLA-C were the ones dominating the ex vivo response.

This sequence was found in a human donor in good health (CMV status not recorded). Some clones in this sample may be carry-over from other donors' samples. The chain joins TRBV19 to TRBJ1-1; 7 nucleotides match TRBD1. The sequenced sample was cultured CD8+ T cells from PBMCs, obtained from culture after CMV antigen stimulation. CDR3 amino acids: CASRELRGRLTEAFF. The CDR3 DNA follows: TGTGCCAGTAGAGAGCTGAGGGGGCGCTTGACTGAAGCTTTCTTT.